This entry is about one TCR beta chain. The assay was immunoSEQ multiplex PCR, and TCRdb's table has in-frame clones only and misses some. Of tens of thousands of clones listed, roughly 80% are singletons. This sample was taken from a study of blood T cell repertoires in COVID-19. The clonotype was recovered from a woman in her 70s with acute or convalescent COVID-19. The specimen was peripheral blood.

The CDR3, as DNA: TGCGCCAGCAGCCAAGTACGGACTAGCGGGGACCAAGAGACCCAGTACTTC. Encoded protein: CASSQVRTSGDQETQYF. The chain employs TRBV4-3 and TRBJ2-5, with 12 bases lining up with TRBD2. This CDR3 has 17 amino acids. After removal of 1 base from V and 0 bases from J, the junction contained 3 bases not matched to a gene. CDR1 is LGHNA, CDR2 YSLEER, per germline.